This entry concerns a single T cell receptor (beta chain). The antigen is unknown. These data belong to a study of CD8 T cells in ankylosing spondylitis. Findings and caveats of the study: Characteristic of ankylosing spondylitis blood, it appeared, was a TCR beta motif comprising 7 to 9 highly homologous variants.

TCRdb fed the 5' RACE reads into MiXCR, producing one record per CDR3 protein. The sample has hundreds of thousands of distinct CDR3 sequences; roughly 20% are singletons. The J segment lost 0 bases and the V segment lost 5 bases, leaving 2 bases of the junction unmatched. Germline lookup yields CDR1 SEHNR and CDR2 FQNEAQ (reference sequence). This CDR3 spans 16 amino acids. The sequence was collected from a male donor with ankylosing spondylitis or in good health (not recorded which). The V call is TRBV7-9, the J call TRBJ2-2, with 11 bases that match TRBD2. Sequencing was done on a sample of blood, either unsorted or a sorted T cell fraction (not recorded which). DNA of the CDR3: TGTGCCAGCAGCGGTAGCGGGGGGGCGAACACCGGGGAGCTGTTTTTT. It specifies CASSGSGGANTGELFF.